The present TCR beta chain was sequenced within a study of shared clonotypes between healthy human individuals. Overall study context: Samples came from two female and three male donors aged 18 to 49. Study-wide points: Of the naive CD4 clonotypes, about 5% were shared across several donors.

Sorted-subset replicate PCRs used about 0.2 ug DNA, some 33,000 T cell genomes. This table comes from immunoSEQ multiplex PCR, and its TCRdb copy is limited to in-frame clones, with some not included. Of hundreds of thousands of clones in the sample, around 97% were seen once. A word on this clone: The antigen remains undetermined.

The CDR3 sequence is 18 residues long. Germline CDR1 MGHRA, CDR2 YSYEKL. V was cut by 0 bases and J by 0 bases, with 15 bases left in between. The chain employs TRBV4-1 and TRBJ2-1, with D possibly matching TRBD2 (6 bases). The receptor was isolated from a woman in her 30s in good health. The sample comprised naive CD4+ T cells sorted from blood. Subset indicated: CD45RA+ positively selected. CDR3 bases: TGCGCCAGCAGCCAAGATAGCGGTGAGGCGAGCTCCTACAATGAGCAGTTCTTC. This encodes CASSQDSGEASSYNEQFF.